The 5 T cell receptor beta chains below were found in one sample sequenced in a study of regulatory T cells in long-lasting Graves disease. The time point: persistent/refractory GD, antithyroid drugs over 5 years with positive TRAb. The TCR library was made from RNA that had been extracted from PBMCs in TRIzol. Construction of TCR beta libraries relied on iRepertoire HTBI primers and on Arm-PCR targeting CDR3 regions. Each CDR3 protein is one row after TCRdb ran MiXCR on the multiplex PCR reads. The profile shows 400,000 to 450,000 distinct CDR3 sequences, around 24% of them singletons. The material was peripheral blood mononuclear cells (PBMCs), obtained when the disease was refractory, from a patient treated with antithyroid drugs. These TCRs come from a female donor with Graves disease.

The chain carries TRBV19 and TRBJ1-5; TRBD1 might be the D (6 bases). Trimming took 1 base from V and 7 from J, leaving 8 bases between them. Germline CDR1 LNHDA, CDR2 SQIVND (reference sequence). CDR3 length: 13 residues. The CDR3 region is CASSIGRGQPQHF. The CDR3 bases are TGTGCCAGTAGTATAGGCAGGGGCCAGCCCCAGCATTTT.

This rearrangement joins TRBV7-9 to TRBJ1-5, with D perhaps TRBD1 (5 bases). Per germline, CDR1 SEHNR and CDR2 FQNEAQ (reference sequence). The CDR3 has 15 residues. V shed 5 bases and J shed 3 bases, with 14 bases lying between them. The CDR3 DNA reads TGTGCCAGCAGCGAAGGTTGGGGGGACAATCAGCCCCAGCATTTT. Protein sequence: CASSEGWGDNQPQHF.

The chain combines TRBV2 with TRBJ2-3; 13 positions match TRBD2. J lost 7 bases, V lost 6 bases, and 7 bases had no gene match. Germline CDR1 is SNHLY and CDR2 is FYNNEI. This CDR3 contains 15 residues. CDR3 nucleotide sequence: TGTGCCAGCAGCTTTAGGACTAGCGGGAGACATACGCAGTATTTT. Its protein is CASSFRTSGRHTQYF.

This clonotype was detected only a few times. The V gene is TRBV19, the J gene TRBJ2-5, with D possibly matching TRBD2 (5 bases). Germline values: CDR1 LNHDA, CDR2 SQIVND (reference sequence). CDR3 length equals 13 residues. V lost 10 bases and J 0 bases, leaving 12 bases between the germline ends. CDR3 region: CATQAEYQETQYF. DNA for the CDR3: TGTGCCACTCAAGCGGAGTACCAAGAGACCCAGTACTTC. Variable domain in full (rest from reference TRBV19 and TRBJ2-5): DGGITQSPKYLFRKEGQNVTLSCEQNLNHDAMYWYRQDPGQGLRLIYYSQIVNDFQKGDIAEGYSVSREKKESFPLTVTSAQKNPTAFYLCATQAEYQETQYFGPGTRLLVL.

At least ten counts were recorded for this clonotype. The V and J genes are TRBV12-3 or TRBV12-4 and TRBJ1-1; D is uncertain. The CDR3 extends over 14 amino acids. The ends were cut back, 7 bases at V and 4 bases at J, with 16 bases in the middle. The CDR3 is CASKQGFSSTEAFF. CDR3 coding DNA: TGTGCCAGCAAACAAGGCTTTTCCTCCACTGAAGCTTTCTTT.